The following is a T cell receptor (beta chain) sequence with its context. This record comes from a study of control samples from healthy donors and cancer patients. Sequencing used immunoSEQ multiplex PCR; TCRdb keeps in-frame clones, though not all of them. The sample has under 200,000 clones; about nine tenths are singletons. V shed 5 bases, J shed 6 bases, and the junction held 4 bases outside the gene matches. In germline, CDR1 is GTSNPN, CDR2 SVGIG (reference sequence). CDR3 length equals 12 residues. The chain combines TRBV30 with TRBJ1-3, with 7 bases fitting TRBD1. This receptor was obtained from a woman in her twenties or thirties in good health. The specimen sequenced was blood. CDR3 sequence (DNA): TGTGCCTGGTCGGGACAGTTAAACACCATATATTTT. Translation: CAWSGQLNTIYF.